These T cell receptor beta chains were read from a single sample in a study of tumor T cells in aggressive B-cell lymphoma. The assay was immunoSEQ multiplex PCR, and TCRdb's table has in-frame clones only and misses some. The table includes approximately 6,600 clones, roughly 87% detected once. The source material was tumor tissue. The receptor source for this set is an adult with diffuse large B cell lymphoma. Some clones in this sample may be carry-over from other donors' samples. The CDR3 runs from the conserved cysteine through the conserved F or W. The order of the fields is D gene, V gene, CDR3 protein. The D gene is left open where the match is weak.

.,TRBV20-1,CSATSGNEQYF
TRBD2,TRBV9,CASSVGLADTDTQYF
.,TRBV29-1,CSVEIEQSLFGNTIYF
TRBD1,TRBV7-9,CASSLAGTDRNYGYTF
TRBD2,TRBV6-1,CASSELAGGPLQETQYF
.,TRBV6-4,CASSDGDREETQYF
TRBD2,TRBV5-1,CASSRSGGASTDTQYF
.,TRBV18,CASFLLAGNTGELFF
.,TRBV25-1,CATRDTMNTEAFF
TRBD1,TRBV27,CASQDRGRSGGYTF
.,TRBV7-9,CASSQVGEQYF
TRBD1,TRBV5-1,CASSFRTGTTEAFF
TRBD1,TRBV6-4,CASSPGTGLFF
TRBD1,TRBV4-3,CASSQDSLGWDRGNQPQHF
TRBD1,TRBV28,CASSLSSGGYGYTF
.,TRBV4-2,CASSPTLRQGLTEAFF
.,TRBV5-1,CASSLGGDNEQFF
.,TRBV30,CAWSGGQGKAYEQYF
TRBD2,TRBV5-1,CASSRLAGGTDTQYF
TRBD2,TRBV27,CASSQSGGRAYEQYF
.,TRBV18,CASSPGEPEAFF
TRBD1,TRBV18,CASSPPGGRETQYF
TRBD2,TRBV4-3,CASSPRASGGTDTQYF
TRBD1,TRBV30,CARRMAGGLNSYTF
.,TRBV6-5,CASGERGTGELFF
.,TRBV2,CASRIGGFITDTQYF
TRBD1,TRBV19,CASMWGSWTGGNTEAFF
.,TRBV25-1,CASSSLGGFGETQYF
TRBD1,TRBV7-9,CAGSPGTELFF
.,TRBV7-9,CASSGDALNEQFF
TRBD2,TRBV19,CASSATSGRTETQYF
.,TRBV7-8,CASSLAEGSSYEQYF
.,TRBV6-5,CASRGTEVYEQYF
.,TRBV9,CASGPSGGVYNEQFF
TRBD2,TRBV7-2,CASSPPGHGGAQYF
.,TRBV7-9,CASSQRTVGNTIYF
TRBD1,TRBV6-1,CASFPDRGRLVEQYF
.,TRBV5-6,CASSLSGSSPLHF
.,TRBV30,CAWSGPGEGIYEQYF
TRBD1,TRBV7-6,CASSLVKGARTEAFF
.,TRBV20-1,CSAGPYEQYF
.,TRBV9,CASSSRQDSYEQYF
.,TRBV11-2,CASSLVAGAGTEAFF
.,TRBV27,CASSSTELATNEKLFF
.,TRBV19,CASSMGGTEAFF
TRBD1,TRBV9,CASGQVNTDTQYF
.,TRBV21-1,CASRGDRTDNQPQHF